These 4 T cell receptor beta chains were sequenced from one sample in a study of T cells in Graves' hyperthyroidism and ophthalmopathy. What was amplified from RNA transcripts were TCR beta CDR3 regions. Carried out on the TCR CDR3, a first-round RT-PCR used the HTBI primer set. From the multiplex PCR reads, TCRdb called clonotypes with MiXCR, one entry per CDR3 protein. The repertoire has around 760,000 distinct CDR3 sequences, under 45% of them found once; the top ten carry roughly 30%. What was sequenced was blood. The receptors come from a woman between 40 and 50 years old with Graves' hyperthyroidism.

This clonotype has ten or more counts. The V gene is TRBV7-2, the J gene TRBJ2-7; D possibly corresponds to TRBD2 (5 bases). Trimming removed 0 bases from V and 5 bases from J, with 14 bases in between. The germline gives CDR1 SGHTA, CDR2 FQGNSA. The CDR3 covers 15 residues. CDR3 residues: CASSLALDRLNEQYF. CDR3 bases: TGTGCCAGCAGCTTAGCCCTGGATAGACTAAACGAGCAGTACTTC.

Concerning this clonotype: A read error is possible here, since a much larger clone lies one base away. The CDR3 DNA reads TGTGCCAGCAGCCAAGGGATTGGGGGCGCGAACACCAGGGAGCTGTTTTTT. Translating it yields CASSQGIGGANTRELFF. This rearrangement joins TRBV14 to TRBJ2-2; TRBD1 is a possible D gene (6 bases). The length of the CDR3 is 17 residues. Germline loops: CDR1 SGHDN, CDR2 FVKESK.

The gene calls are TRBV2 and TRBJ2-7; TRBD1 aligns across 8 bases. CDR3 size: 15 residues. V was clipped by 5 bases and J by 1 base; unmatched bases: 7. Germline assignment: CDR1 SNHLY and CDR2 FYNNEI. The CDR3 here is CASSNGQGPSYEQYF. CDR3 DNA sequence: TGTGCCAGCAGTAACGGACAGGGCCCGTCCTACGAGCAGTACTTC.

There are many counts of this clonotype. This chain links TRBV19 with TRBJ1-2; D is perhaps TRBD1 (5 bases). Trimming took off 4 bases at V and 7 bases at J, with 13 bases between the two ends. Germline CDR1 is LNHDA and CDR2 is SQIVND (reference sequence). CDR3 length: 13 amino acids. The CDR3 spells CASSTAGGGGYTF. The CDR3 DNA reads as TGTGCCAGTAGTACTGCCGGGGGTGGTGGCTACACCTTC.